These 21 T cell receptor beta chains were sequenced from one sample in a study of blood T cell repertoires in COVID-19 (dated by TCRdb to 2019 to 2021). To prepare the library, the immunoSEQ multiplex PCR assay was applied. What TCRdb holds here is the immuneACCESS table cut down to in-frame rearrangements. Part of the clones is not present; checked against another copy, under half of the missing clones reflect an unresolved V gene, and the others are unexplained. The sample table lists about 180,000 clones, roughly 77% of them with a count of one. Around 11% of the sample is held by the ten biggest clonotypes. The sequenced sample was peripheral blood. The receptor source for this set is a woman of 80 years or more with COVID-19, enrolled during active disease.

This chain uses TRBV7-2 with TRBJ2-7; unclear D gene. There are 15 residues in the CDR3. V shed 1 base and J shed 6 bases, with 16 bases lying between them. Per the germline V gene, CDR1 is SGHTA and CDR2 is FQGNSA. DNA of the CDR3: TGTGCCAGCAGCTTAGTTTTTCGCAGCCCGGGCGAGCAGTACTTC. Translated, it gives CASSLVFRSPGEQYF.

J is TRBJ2-5 and V is TRBV2; D may be TRBD2 (6 bases). Trimming stripped 4 bases from V and 3 bases from J, with 12 bases between. CDR3 length: 14 residues. Looked up from germline, CDR1 is SNHLY and CDR2 is FYNNEI. The CDR3 sequence is CASSVTSREETQYF. The CDR3 bases are TGTGCCAGCAGTGTGACTAGTAGGGAAGAGACCCAGTACTTC. The full variable domain, with the rest looked up from reference TRBV2 and TRBJ2-5, is EPEVTQTPSHQVTQMGQEVILRCVPISNHLYFYWYRQILGQKVEFLVSFYNNEISEKSEIFDDQFSVERPDGSNFTLKIRSTKLEDSAMYFCASSVTSREETQYFGPGTRLLVL.

This clone was detected only a few times. The V and J genes are TRBV6-2 or TRBV6-3 and TRBJ2-2; TRBD2 matches at 9 bases. The CDR3 is 17 residues long. V lost 6 bases and J lost 1; bases outside the gene matches: 9. Germline-derived CDR1 and CDR2 are MNHEY and SVGEGT. The CDR3 region is CASSLLAGNRNTGELFF. CDR3 nucleotide sequence: TGTGCCAGCAGCCTCCTAGCGGGAAACAGGAACACCGGGGAGCTGTTTTTT.

This clone turned up a few times. This chain joins TRBV5-1 and TRBJ1-1; no clear D. Germline values: CDR1 SGHRS, CDR2 YFSETQ. The V end was cut by 5 bases, the J end by 3 bases, with 11 bases between. CDR3 size: 13 residues. The CDR3 DNA reads TGCGCCAGCAGTTCCTCCCCGGACACTGAAGCTTTCTTT. Protein: CASSSSPDTEAFF.

V usage is TRBV10-1 and J usage is TRBJ1-1; D perhaps matches TRBD1 (5 bases). The CDR3 covers 14 residues. Deletions cut 6 bases from V and 6 bases from J, with 17 bases between. Looked up from germline, CDR1 is WNHNN and CDR2 is SYGVQD (reference sequence). In DNA, the CDR3 is TGCGCCAGCAGAAAGGCCAGGGTAAGAGCTGAAGCTTTCTTT. Translating gives CASRKARVRAEAFF.

The gene calls are TRBV29-1 and TRBJ2-5, with 10 bases fitting TRBD1. The CDR3 spans 15 residues. The ends lost 4 bases at V and 2 bases at J; junction bases unmatched: 7. Germline V lookup: CDR1 SQVTM, CDR2 ANQGSEA. The CDR3 DNA reads TGCAGCGTTGCCCTCGGGACAGGGGCGCAAGAGACCCAGTACTTC. It yields the protein CSVALGTGAQETQYF.

The chain couples TRBV10-3 to TRBJ1-2; D is undetermined. The CDR3 extends over 15 amino acids. Trimming pared 7 bases from V and 2 bases from J, leaving 17 bases between. Germline CDR1 reads ENHRY; CDR2 reads SYGVKD. The CDR3 is CAITNGGLSNYGYTF. Written as DNA, the CDR3 is TGTGCCATCACTAACGGAGGGTTAAGCAACTATGGCTACACCTTC.

As DNA, the CDR3 is TGTGCCAGCAGCCCCTGGACTACCGTGGAGACCCAGTACTTC. Translated, it gives CASSPWTTVETQYF. The rearrangement links TRBV9 to TRBJ2-5; TRBD2 might be the D (6 bases). The CDR3 sequence is 14 residues long. Germline CDR1 and CDR2: SGDLS and YYNGEE. Deletions cut 4 bases from V and 5 bases from J, with 15 bases between.

As DNA, the CDR3 is TGTGCCAGTACCCCGCGGGGGAAATCTTATGGCTACACCTTC. It yields the protein CASTPRGKSYGYTF. The chain carries TRBV19 and TRBJ1-2, with D maybe TRBD1 (5 bases). The CDR3 has 14 residues. The ends were cut back, 7 bases at V and 5 bases at J, with 17 bases in the middle. Germline V gene lookup returns CDR1 LNHDA and CDR2 SQIVND (reference sequence).

In this sample, this clone turned up a few times. V is TRBV6-5 and J is TRBJ1-2; D not certain. Per germline, CDR1 MNHEY and CDR2 SVGAGI. The V and J ends lost 7 bases and 4 bases respectively, with 16 bases between them. This CDR3 contains 14 residues. CDR3 protein: CASTPYGRAYGYTF. The CDR3 nucleotides are TGTGCCAGCACCCCTTATGGGCGGGCCTATGGCTACACCTTC.

The chain links TRBV19 to TRBJ2-1; D may be TRBD2 (6 bases). This CDR3 is 15 amino acids long. Germline V gene data show CDR1 as LNHDA and CDR2 as SQIVND (reference sequence). V was shortened by 3 bases and J by 7 bases, with 16 bases between the two germline ends. CDR3 protein: CASSIINPGVNEQFF. Here the CDR3 DNA reads TGTGCCAGTAGTATTATAAACCCGGGGGTTAATGAGCAGTTCTTC.

The chain links TRBV5-4 to TRBJ1-2, with D maybe TRBD1 (5 bases). Trimming cost V 0 bases and J 5 bases, with 14 bases left between them. Germline assignment: CDR1 SGHNT and CDR2 YYREEE (reference sequence). The CDR3 totals 15 residues. The DNA for the CDR3 is TGTGCCAGCAGCTTGGGGCAGGGAGGATGGTATGGCTACACCTTC. This encodes CASSLGQGGWYGYTF.

The chain is built from TRBV29-1 and TRBJ2-7; tentatively, D is TRBD2 (5 bases). The germline CDR1 and CDR2 sequences are SQVTM and ANQGSEA. CDR3 size: 14 residues. V gave up 5 bases and J gave up 2 bases, with 16 bases separating them. The CDR3: CSVWTVREPYEQYF. CDR3 in DNA: TGCAGCGTTTGGACGGTGAGGGAGCCCTACGAGCAGTACTTC.

The chain carries TRBV20-1 and TRBJ1-1; D is possibly TRBD1 (6 bases). V lost 5 bases to trimming and J lost 4 bases, with 8 bases between them. The CDR3 is 11 amino acids. Germline V CDR1 and CDR2: DFQATT, SNEGSKA (reference sequence). The CDR3 here is CSADRSTEAFF. CDR3 in DNA: TGCAGTGCTGACAGGTCCACTGAAGCTTTCTTT.

This clone counts as medium-sized. This chain uses TRBV7-2 with TRBJ1-1; 8 nucleotides line up with TRBD1. The germline V gene encodes CDR1 SGHTA and CDR2 FQGNSA. V trimming: 2 bases; J trimming: 4 bases; junction bases outside the gene matches: 0. This CDR3 contains 13 residues. The CDR3 region is CASSLTGGTEAFF. CDR3 sequence (DNA): TGTGCCAGCAGCTTAACAGGGGGCACTGAAGCTTTCTTT. Variable domain in full (rest from reference TRBV7-2 and TRBJ1-1): GAGVSQSPSNKVTEKGKDVELRCDPISGHTALYWYRQSLGQGLEFLIYFQGNSAPDKSGLPSDRFSAERTGGSVSTLTIQRTQQEDSAVYLCASSLTGGTEAFFGQGTRLTVV.

This clone has a count of ten or more. V and J are TRBV5-1 and TRBJ1-6, with D unclear. Germline V gives CDR1 SGHRS, CDR2 YFSETQ. The ends were cut back, 4 bases at V and 1 base at J, with 15 bases in the middle. CDR3 size: 17 residues. CDR3 protein: CASSHHSPISYNSPLHF. In DNA, the CDR3 is TGCGCCAGCAGCCACCACAGTCCTATTTCCTATAATTCACCCCTCCACTTT. Combining the CDR3 with reference TRBV5-1 and TRBJ1-6 gives the whole variable domain KAGVTQTPRYLIKTRGQQVTLSCSPISGHRSVSWYQQTPGQGLQFLFEYFSETQRNKGNFPGRFSGRQFSNSRSEMNVSTLELGDSALYLCASSHHSPISYNSPLHFGNGTRLTVT.

This chain links TRBV11-1 with TRBJ2-7; D is possibly TRBD2 (6 bases). V was clipped by 6 bases and J by 4 bases, with 19 bases between them. Germline CDR1 and CDR2: SGHAT and FQDESV (reference sequence). The CDR3 spans 15 residues. This CDR3 is CASSPSRGSDYEQYF. The CDR3 nucleotides are TGTGCCAGCAGTCCGTCCCGGGGGTCCGATTACGAGCAGTACTTC.

The chain combines TRBV7-9 with TRBJ2-3, with D maybe TRBD2 (6 bases). Germline V gives CDR1 SEHNR, CDR2 FQNEAQ (reference sequence). Deletions cut 2 bases from V and 5 bases from J, with 8 bases between. The CDR3 has 13 amino acids. This chain's CDR3 is CASSLTGEDTQYF. In DNA, the CDR3 is TGTGCCAGCAGCTTAACGGGGGAAGATACGCAGTATTTT.

V and J are TRBV2 and TRBJ2-7, with D perhaps matching TRBD2 (5 bases). Germline V lookup: CDR1 SNHLY, CDR2 FYNNEI. The length of the CDR3 is 15 residues. Deletions cut 2 bases from V and 4 bases from J, with 15 bases between. The CDR3 loop is CASSESGPWRYEQYF. CDR3 sequence (DNA): TGTGCCAGCAGTGAATCTGGGCCCTGGAGGTACGAGCAGTACTTC.

This clone has a handful of counts. The chain carries TRBV6-5 and TRBJ2-1; 8 bases are shared with TRBD2. The germline gives CDR1 MNHEY, CDR2 SVGAGI. The junction had 7 bases not matched to a gene; V was cut back by 7 bases and J by 2 bases. This CDR3 has 15 amino acids. CDR3 nucleotide sequence: TGTGCCAGCATTGGTAGCGGGACCACCTACAATGAGCAGTTCTTC. Translated: CASIGSGTTYNEQFF.

The chain employs TRBV15 and TRBJ2-7; 9 bases agree with TRBD2. The V gene end was trimmed by 1 base and the J gene end by 1 base; junction bases not matched to a gene: 5. There are 16 residues in the CDR3. Germline CDR1 is LNHNV and CDR2 is YYDKDF (reference sequence). CDR3 bases: TGTGCCACCAGCAGAGGCGGTAGCGGGAGTTCCTACGAGCAGTACTTC. Its protein product is CATSRGGSGSSYEQYF.